This TCR beta chain was identified during a study of blood T cells in healthy people across ages. Turning to the study itself: T cells yielded about one barcoded beta molecule per two cells through template switching.

The study, taken as a whole, reports: Per million T cells, TCR beta diversity dropped about linearly as age rose.

A note on this clonotype: The antigen remains unidentified.

The authors ran a second PCR of about 6 to 12 cycles using a sample-barcoded 5' primer and a J-beta primer mix. Template switching added a 12-random-nucleotide identifier to every cDNA molecule. TCRdb processed the 5' RACE reads anew with MiXCR; each CDR3 protein has one entry. The sample yields about 630,000 distinct CDR3 sequences, under 25% seen once. V was pared by 4 bases and J by 0 bases, with 8 bases between. CDR1 and CDR2 (germline): KGHDR, SFDVKD. The CDR3 is made up of 15 amino acids. This clonotype was sampled from an older man in good health. The material sequenced was blood. V usage is TRBV24-1 and J usage is TRBJ2-2, with unresolved D. The CDR3 nucleotides are TGTGCCACCAGTGACCCCCAAGCGAACACCGGGGAGCTGTTTTTT. It encodes CATSDPQANTGELFF.